These 20 T cell receptor beta chains originate from one sample sequenced in a study of PD-1 blockade in classical Hodgkin lymphoma. TCRdb's table, derived via immunoSEQ multiplex PCR, lists solely in-frame clones and lacks some. The data show 25,000 to 35,000 clones, roughly 80% seen once. As for time point: cycle 4 day 1 (C4D1), after around six weeks of nivolumab. All patients relapsed after autologous stem cell transplantation, and brentuximab vedotin exposure varied. Investigators isolated CD4+ T cells from thawed PBMCs through magnetic negative selection. This material consisted of CD4+ T cells from blood, taken before the fourth cycle of nivolumab. The receptor source for this set is a human donor with classical Hodgkin lymphoma.

The chain has TRBV6-6 and TRBJ2-2; 9 nucleotides line up with TRBD1. CDR1 MNHNY and CDR2 SVGAGI come from the germline V gene (reference sequence). The ends lost 6 bases at V and 7 bases at J; junction bases unmatched: 9. The CDR3 is made up of 15 amino acids. CDR3: CASSNRDRAVGELFF. The CDR3 DNA sequence: TGTGCCAGCAGCAACCGGGACAGGGCGGTCGGGGAGCTGTTTTTT.

The V and J genes are TRBV5-1 and TRBJ2-5; no definite D call. The CDR3 covers 13 residues. Germline V gives CDR1 SGHRS, CDR2 YFSETQ. V lost 2 bases, J lost 5 bases, and 10 bases lay in between. DNA of the CDR3: TGCGCCAGCAGCTTCCACGGGTCGGAGACCCAGTACTTC. This sequence encodes CASSFHGSETQYF.

The DNA of the CDR3 is TGTGCCAGCAGTTTACGTGGCACTGAAGCTTTCTTT. As protein: CASSLRGTEAFF. J is TRBJ1-1 and V is TRBV6-5; no clear D. The CDR3 runs to 12 residues. The V end was cut by 4 bases, the J end by 4 bases, with 7 bases between. Germline V lookup: CDR1 MNHEY, CDR2 SVGAGI.

The chain employs TRBV5-1 and TRBJ1-2; D is uncertain. Looked up from germline, CDR1 is SGHRS and CDR2 is YFSETQ. This CDR3 has 15 residues. Trimming left V 0 bases short and J 7 bases short, with 16 bases between. For the CDR3, the DNA is TGCGCCAGCAGCTTGGTCGCCACCCAAACGGGTGGCTACACCTTC. Translating gives CASSLVATQTGGYTF.

The J gene is TRBJ2-1, the V gene TRBV7-9; TRBD2 matches 9 bases. Looked up from germline, CDR1 is SEHNR and CDR2 is FQNEAQ (reference sequence). J gave up 2 bases and V 4 bases, and 6 bases lay outside the gene matches. The CDR3 contains 16 residues. CDR3 sequence: CASSSIAGVTYNEQFF. The CDR3 coding sequence is TGTGCCAGCAGCTCAATAGCGGGGGTCACCTACAATGAGCAGTTCTTC.

This chain links TRBV6-5 with TRBJ1-2, with D perhaps matching TRBD1 (5 bases). Germline lookup yields CDR1 MNHEY and CDR2 SVGAGI. V gave up 4 bases and J gave up 5 bases, with 20 bases separating them. The CDR3 loop spans 16 amino acids. The CDR3 sequence: CASSFRTSDNAYGYTF. CDR3 nucleotide sequence: TGTGCCAGCAGTTTCCGGACAAGCGATAACGCTTATGGCTACACCTTC.

This chain joins TRBV11-3 and TRBJ1-2; D perhaps matches TRBD1 (6 bases). The CDR3 is 14 residues long. Germline-derived CDR1 and CDR2 are SGHNT and YENEEA. V was trimmed by 5 bases and J by 2 bases, leaving 12 bases between them. The CDR3 nucleotides read TGTGCCAGCAGCCCCACAGGGTCCAACTATGGCTACACCTTC. Its protein product is CASSPTGSNYGYTF.

V gene TRBV2 combines with J gene TRBJ2-7; D remains unclear. Per germline, CDR1 SNHLY and CDR2 FYNNEI. The CDR3 length is 14 residues. Trimming took 1 base from V and 3 from J, leaving 10 bases between them. The CDR3 spells CASSEVRSGYEQYF. As DNA, the CDR3 is TGTGCCAGCAGTGAAGTCCGGTCGGGCTACGAGCAGTACTTC.

The V call is TRBV6-6, the J call TRBJ2-7; 9 nucleotides line up with TRBD1. CDR3 size: 15 residues. From germline, CDR1 is MNHNY and CDR2 SVGAGI (reference sequence). The V gene end was trimmed by 4 bases and the J gene end by 1 base; junction bases not matched to a gene: 5. The chain's CDR3 is CASSSTGGASYEQYF. Written as DNA, the CDR3 is TGTGCCAGCAGTTCCACAGGGGGCGCTTCCTACGAGCAGTACTTC.

The chain couples TRBV30 to TRBJ1-2; 12 bases map to TRBD1. V trimming: 5 bases; J trimming: 4 bases; junction bases outside the gene matches: 2. The CDR3 spans 13 residues. Germline V lookup: CDR1 GTSNPN, CDR2 SVGIG (reference sequence). The DNA for the CDR3 is TGTGCCTGGGGGACAGGGGGCAGCTATGGCTACACCTTC. Residues: CAWGTGGSYGYTF.

The J gene is TRBJ2-7, the V gene TRBV25-1, with D perhaps matching TRBD2 (5 bases). Germline V gives CDR1 MGHDK, CDR2 SYGVNS. CDR3 length equals 11 residues. The V end was cut by 10 bases, the J end by 4 bases, with 11 bases between. The CDR3 nucleotides are TGTGCCACCCTCGGGGTTTACGAGCAGTACTTC. Encoded protein: CATLGVYEQYF.

CDR3 amino acids: CASSQGGASTDTQYF. The CDR3 DNA reads TGTGCCAGCAGCCAGGGGGGAGCGAGCACAGATACGCAGTATTTT. The chain couples TRBV28 to TRBJ2-3; D is perhaps TRBD1 (7 bases). The germline gives CDR1 MDHEN, CDR2 SYDVKM. Trimming removed 6 bases from V and 0 bases from J, with 13 bases in between. This CDR3 has 15 amino acids.

This chain connects TRBV6-5 to TRBJ2-7, with 8 bases fitting TRBD1. Germline values: CDR1 MNHEY, CDR2 SVGAGI. This CDR3 spans 15 amino acids. V shed 6 bases, J shed 2 bases, and the junction held 9 bases outside the gene matches. This CDR3 reads CASSPGQGKPYEQYF. The CDR3, as DNA: TGTGCCAGCAGCCCCGGACAGGGCAAACCCTACGAGCAGTACTTC.

The chain has TRBV28 and TRBJ1-4; TRBD1 is a possible D gene (5 bases). Germline CDR1 MDHEN, CDR2 SYDVKM. This CDR3 is 16 amino acids long. Trimming took off 3 bases at V and 0 bases at J, with 11 bases between the two ends. CDR3 amino acids: CASSFNGAATNEKLFF. The CDR3 DNA sequence: TGTGCCAGCAGTTTCAACGGGGCTGCAACTAATGAAAAACTGTTTTTT.

V and J are TRBV18 and TRBJ1-1, with 9 bases identical to TRBD1. Unmatched junction bases numbered 10, after V lost 3 bases and J lost 2 bases. This CDR3 spans 17 amino acids. Germline V lookup: CDR1 KGHSH, CDR2 LQKENI. The CDR3 DNA reads as TGTGCCAGCTCACCTATGACAGGGGGGATGATCAACACTGAAGCTTTCTTT. It is translated as CASSPMTGGMINTEAFF.

The chain joins TRBV6-6 to TRBJ2-1; D remains unclear. CDR3 size: 14 residues. CDR1 MNHNY and CDR2 SVGAGI come from the germline V gene (reference sequence). Trimming pared 2 bases from V and 2 bases from J, leaving 7 bases between. CDR3 sequence reads: CASSYTVPYNEQFF. CDR3 nucleotide sequence: TGTGCCAGCAGTTACACCGTTCCCTACAATGAGCAGTTCTTC.

The chain combines TRBV5-1 with TRBJ1-1; no reliable D call. Germline CDR1 is SGHRS and CDR2 is YFSETQ. The CDR3 extends over 14 amino acids. V was clipped by 0 bases and J by 0 bases, with 6 bases between them. The CDR3: CASSLGPLNTEAFF. CDR3 DNA: TGCGCCAGCAGCTTGGGGCCCCTGAACACTGAAGCTTTCTTT.

J is TRBJ2-1 and V is TRBV30; 14 bases agree with TRBD2. Trimming cost V 3 bases and J 9 bases; bases outside gene matches: 4. Per the germline V gene, CDR1 is GTSNPN and CDR2 is SVGIG (reference sequence). CDR3 size: 14 residues. DNA for the CDR3: TGTGCCTGGAGCGGACTAGCGGGGGGTGGTGAGCAGTTCTTC. Its translation: CAWSGLAGGGEQFF.

The V and J genes are TRBV5-1 and TRBJ1-4, with 8 bases aligning to TRBD1. CDR3 length equals 15 residues. J lost 3 bases, V lost 3 bases, and 4 bases had no gene match. Germline values: CDR1 SGHRS, CDR2 YFSETQ. DNA of the CDR3: TGCGCCAGCAGCTCCCAGGGGGCATCTAATGAAAAACTGTTTTTT. Encoded protein: CASSSQGASNEKLFF.

This clone was seen only once. The chain joins TRBV7-3 to TRBJ2-5; D ambiguous. V was shortened by 2 bases and J by 3 bases, with 13 bases between the two germline ends. Germline V gene lookup returns CDR1 SGHTA and CDR2 FQGTGA. The CDR3 has 15 amino acids. CDR3 sequence: CASSLQASLEETQYF. Here the CDR3 DNA reads TGTGCCAGCAGCTTACAAGCGTCTCTCGAAGAGACCCAGTACTTC.